This T cell receptor (beta chain) stems from a study of blood T cells in healthy people across ages. PCR was performed a second time for about 7 to 12 cycles using a sample-barcoded 5' primer and a J-beta primer mix. TCRdb reprocessed the 5' RACE reads with MiXCR, giving one entry per CDR3 protein. The table records approximately 700,000 distinct CDR3 sequences, less than 40% of them present only once. In germline, CDR1 is SGHDT, CDR2 YYEEEE. The CDR3 covers 15 residues. V was pared by 4 bases and J by 4 bases, with 8 bases of the junction left unmatched. The sample holds many counts of this clonotype.

This sequence joins TRBV5-6 and TRBJ2-5, with TRBD1 identical over 9 bases. Sequences were obtained from blood. The TCR sequence derives from a woman of 80 years or more in good health. The CDR3 here is CASSLGQGIGETQYF. CDR3 sequence (DNA): TGTGCCAGCAGCCTTGGACAGGGGATAGGAGAGACCCAGTACTTC. Using reference TRBV5-6 and TRBJ2-5 for the parts outside the CDR3, the full variable domain is DAGVTQSPTHLIKTRGQQVTLRCSPKSGHDTVSWYQQALGQGPQFIFQYYEEEERQRGNFPDRFSGHQFPNYSSELNVNALLLGDSALYLCASSLGQGIGETQYFGPGTRLLVL.